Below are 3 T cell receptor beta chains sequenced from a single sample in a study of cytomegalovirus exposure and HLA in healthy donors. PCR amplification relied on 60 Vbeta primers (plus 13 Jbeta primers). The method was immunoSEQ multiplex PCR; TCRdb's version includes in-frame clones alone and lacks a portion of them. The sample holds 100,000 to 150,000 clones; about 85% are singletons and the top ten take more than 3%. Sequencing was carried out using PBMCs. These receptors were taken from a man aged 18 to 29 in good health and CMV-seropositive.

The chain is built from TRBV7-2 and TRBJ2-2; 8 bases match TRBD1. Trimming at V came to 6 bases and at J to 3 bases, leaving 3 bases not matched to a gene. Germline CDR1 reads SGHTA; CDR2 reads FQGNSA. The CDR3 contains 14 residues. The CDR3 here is CASRSGGYTGELFF. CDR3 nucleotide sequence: TGTGCCAGCAGGTCAGGGGGCTACACCGGGGAGCTGTTTTTT. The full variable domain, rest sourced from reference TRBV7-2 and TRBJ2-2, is GAGVSQSPSNKVTEKGKDVELRCDPISGHTALYWYRQSLGQGLEFLIYFQGNSAPDKSGLPSDRFSAERTGGSVSTLTIQRTQQEDSAVYLCASRSGGYTGELFFGEGSRLTVL.

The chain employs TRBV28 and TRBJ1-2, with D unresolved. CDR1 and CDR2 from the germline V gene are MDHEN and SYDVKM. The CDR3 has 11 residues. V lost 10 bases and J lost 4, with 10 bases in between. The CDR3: CATQIAYGYTF. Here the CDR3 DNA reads TGTGCCACCCAGATCGCCTATGGCTACACCTTC.

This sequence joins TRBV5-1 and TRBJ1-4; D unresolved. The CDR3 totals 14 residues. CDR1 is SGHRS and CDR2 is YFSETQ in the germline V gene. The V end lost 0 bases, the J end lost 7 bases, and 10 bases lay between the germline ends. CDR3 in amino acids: CASSLAQGGEKLFF. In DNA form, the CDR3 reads TGCGCCAGCAGCTTGGCTCAAGGCGGTGAAAAACTGTTTTTT.